This record covers a single T cell receptor (beta chain). Sampling of each patient yielded between 1 and 8 specimens, collected pretreatment and on-treatment. The source of the sample is a study of PD-L1 blockade in urothelial cancer. At the level of the study: Male sex and bladder-origin urothelial cancer were recorded for twenty-five of 29 patients. Treatment start was followed by blood analysis at 3 weeks (second dose) and again at 6 weeks.

The data were produced by immunoSEQ multiplex PCR, yet TCRdb's version contains in-frame clones alone and is incomplete. The sample has 56,000 or so clones; roughly 84% are singletons. From germline, CDR1 is GTSNPN and CDR2 SVGIG (reference sequence). Trimming took 4 bases from V and 7 from J, leaving 14 bases between them. The CDR3 totals 13 residues. This chain joins TRBV30 and TRBJ1-5, with a possible D match to TRBD1 (5 bases). The material was PBMCs, obtained around atezolizumab (anti-PD-L1) treatment. This TCR derives from a man in his fifties with urothelial cancer. The CDR3 here is CAWTTGTHQPQHF. CDR3 DNA: TGTGCCTGGACGACCGGGACTCACCAGCCCCAGCATTTT.